The 6 T cell receptor beta chains in this list originate from one sample, sequenced in a study of blood T cells in healthy people across ages (dated by TCRdb to the mid-2010s). The receptor library was made with 5' RACE. The sequencing machine was an Illumina HiSeq 2500. A second PCR of roughly 6 to 11 cycles was performed with a sample-barcoded 5' primer and a J-beta primer mix. In-frame beta chains were kept once TCRdb had trimmed the public reads at Q25 with fastp and called clones with MiXCR. Under each unique CDR3 protein, matching rows form one entry showing the most common genes and DNA. The sample data list some 850,000 distinct CDR3 sequences, and around 24% of these were observed just once. The leading ten clones occupy about 3% of the sample. The data were also submitted as part of a second study, on T cells of mothers and their children.

The sample comprised blood. The receptors originated from a boy aged 5-17 years in good health.

In this sample, this clonotype turned up a few times. The chain combines TRBV7-3 with TRBJ1-1, with unresolved D. CDR3 length: 11 amino acids. V was pared by 5 bases and J by 7 bases, with 8 bases between. Germline-derived CDR1 and CDR2 are SGHTA and FQGTGA. This CDR3 reads CASSRRVEAFF. In nucleotides, the CDR3 is TGTGCCAGCAGCCGACGGGTTGAAGCTTTCTTT.

This clonotype has a handful of counts. V and J are TRBV4-1 and TRBJ1-4; the D is unclear. The CDR3 loop spans 17 amino acids. With 3 bases removed from V and 4 bases from J, the gap between germline ends came to 18 bases. Germline V CDR1 and CDR2: MGHRA, YSYEKL. CDR3 sequence: CASSHPPAAALNEKLFF. The CDR3 DNA is TGCGCCAGCAGCCATCCCCCTGCGGCAGCTCTTAATGAAAAACTGTTTTTT.

The rearrangement links TRBV20-1 to TRBJ2-1, with 9 bases fitting TRBD2. Germline V gene data show CDR1 as DFQATT and CDR2 as SNEGSKA (reference sequence). V was clipped by 1 base and J by 2 bases; unmatched bases: 6. This CDR3 comprises 16 residues. CDR3 sequence: CSARVLSGGPYNEQFF. As DNA, the CDR3 is TGCAGTGCTAGAGTCCTTAGCGGGGGACCCTACAATGAGCAGTTCTTC.

CDR3 coding DNA: TGTGCCAGCAGCGAACACTATGGCTACACCTTC. This gives the protein CASSEHYGYTF. The chain recombines TRBV9 with TRBJ1-2, with D hard to call. The V gene lost 3 bases and the J gene lost 3 bases, with 3 bases spanning the gap. Looked up from germline, CDR1 is SGDLS and CDR2 is YYNGEE. The CDR3 totals 11 residues.

The chain is built from TRBV27 and TRBJ2-1; D tentatively reads TRBD1 or TRBD2 (6 bases each). Trimming took 6 bases from V and 7 from J, leaving 13 bases between them. CDR1 is MNHEY and CDR2 is SMNVEV in the germline V gene (reference sequence). The CDR3 extends over 13 amino acids. CDR3 protein: CASRLLGGNEQFF. CDR3 nucleotide sequence: TGTGCCAGCAGGCTTCTAGGGGGGAATGAGCAGTTCTTC.

A word on this clonotype: Given the absence of the conserved phenylalanine or tryptophan at the CDR3 end, a read error is likely. This chain connects TRBV28 to TRBJ1-1; D gene ambiguous. Germline V gene sequence: CDR1 MDHEN, CDR2 SYDVKM. CDR3 length: 12 residues. V was shortened by 3 bases and J by 7 bases, with 9 bases between the two germline ends. The CDR3 region has the DNA TGTGCCAGCAGTTTTGGAAAAAGTGAAGCTTTCCTT. It specifies CASSFGKSEAFL.